This T cell receptor beta chain was observed in a study of blood T cell repertoires in COVID-19. On the study more broadly: Acute and convalescent COVID-19 samples came from the United States, Italy and Spain. PBMCs, B-cell-depleted T cells, or T cells were the source of the cDNA or gDNA that made up the material.

Assay: immunoSEQ multiplex PCR; the TCRdb copy retains only in-frame clones and omits some. The data contain almost 85,000 clones, over 70% of them singletons. Sequencing input: peripheral blood. The source is a man older than 75 with active or convalescent COVID-19.

The CDR3 spells CASSLSRQQNNSPLHF. CDR3 DNA sequence: TGTGCCAGCAGTTTATCGCGACAGCAGAATAATTCACCCCTCCACTTT. This sequence joins TRBV27 and TRBJ1-6; tentative D call: TRBD1 (5 bases). From germline, CDR1 is MNHEY and CDR2 SMNVEV (reference sequence). Trimming pared 0 bases from V and 5 bases from J, leaving 11 bases between. This CDR3 region has 16 residues.